This T cell receptor beta chain emerged from a study of cytomegalovirus exposure and HLA in healthy donors. Study overall: Unique TCRs from HLA-typed donors, 70 million to 100 million of them, were held in an early data release. The study's findings and limits: Prior analysis indicated that the majority of TCR beta V segments exhibited productivity approximately 87% or approximately 30% of the time.

Healthy donors of bone marrow made up the group. The sample holds one count of this clone. The antigen is not known. This CDR3 comprises 16 residues. From germline, CDR1 is SGHNT and CDR2 YYREEE (reference sequence). Trimming stripped 4 bases from V and 1 base from J, with 14 bases between. With 60 Vbeta and 13 Jbeta primers, the PCR was carried out. The repertoire was sequenced with immunoSEQ multiplex PCR; TCRdb's copy has only in-frame clones and lacks some. The table lists around 110,000 clones, roughly 80% of them singletons, with over 2% in the top ten. The TCR comes from a man aged 40-49 years in good health and CMV-seronegative. Sequences were obtained from PBMCs. The genes are TRBV5-4 and TRBJ1-4; weak D call: TRBD1 (6 bases). CDR3 bases: TGTGCCAGCAGCCCGGGGGGGGGCGTAACTAATGAAAAACTGTTTTTT. Translating it yields CASSPGGGVTNEKLFF.